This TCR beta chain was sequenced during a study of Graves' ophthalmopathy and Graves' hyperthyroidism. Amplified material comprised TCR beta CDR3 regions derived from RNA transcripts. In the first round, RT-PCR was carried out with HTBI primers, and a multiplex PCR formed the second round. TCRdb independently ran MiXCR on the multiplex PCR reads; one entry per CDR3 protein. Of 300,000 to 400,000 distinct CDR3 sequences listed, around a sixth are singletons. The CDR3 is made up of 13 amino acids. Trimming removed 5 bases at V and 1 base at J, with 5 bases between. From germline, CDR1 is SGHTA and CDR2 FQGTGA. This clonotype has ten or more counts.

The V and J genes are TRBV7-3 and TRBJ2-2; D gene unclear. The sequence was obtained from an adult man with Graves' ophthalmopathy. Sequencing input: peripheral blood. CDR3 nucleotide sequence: TGTGCCAGCAGCGGGATGAACACCGGGGAGCTGTTTTTT. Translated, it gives CASSGMNTGELFF.